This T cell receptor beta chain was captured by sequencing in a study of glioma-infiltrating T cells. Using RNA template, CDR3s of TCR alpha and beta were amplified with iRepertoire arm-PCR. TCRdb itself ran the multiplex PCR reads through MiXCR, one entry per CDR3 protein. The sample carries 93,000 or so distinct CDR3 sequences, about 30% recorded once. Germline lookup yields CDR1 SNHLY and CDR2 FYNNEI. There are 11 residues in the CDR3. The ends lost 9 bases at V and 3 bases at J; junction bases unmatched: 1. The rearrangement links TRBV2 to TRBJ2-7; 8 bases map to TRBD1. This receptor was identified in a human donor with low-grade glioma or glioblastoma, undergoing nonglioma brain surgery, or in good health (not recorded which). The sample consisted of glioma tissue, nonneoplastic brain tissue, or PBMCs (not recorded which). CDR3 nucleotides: TGTGCCAGAGGACAGGGCTACGAGCAGTACTTC. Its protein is CARGQGYEQYF. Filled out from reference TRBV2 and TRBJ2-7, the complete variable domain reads EPEVTQTPSHQVTQMGQEVILRCVPISNHLYFYWYRQILGQKVEFLVSFYNNEISEKSEIFDDQFSVERPDGSNFTLKIRSTKLEDSAMYFCARGQGYEQYFGPGTRLTVT.